This T cell receptor (beta chain) stems from a study of cytomegalovirus exposure and HLA in healthy donors (dated by TCRdb to between 2016 and 2019). Study-wide context: An earlier analysis of a few hundred of the donors reported approximately 300 Gb of sequence data and some 110 million unique TCR beta sequences obtained from roughly 180 million T cells. The study used immunosequencing to profile the T cell repertoires of approximately 650 subjects and linked those repertoires to cytomegalovirus serostatus. The aim of the study was to test whether cataloging public T cell receptors could identify signatures of past pathogen exposure. Across about 380 genotyped donors of the cohort, an average of roughly 250,000 unique TCR beta nucleotide sequences per donor were sequenced, and 15% to 20% of those sequences were non-productive. Besides the first cohort of roughly 700 subjects, a separate validation cohort made up of around 120 different subjects was used. Roughly 300 gigabases of sequencing data and approximately 85 million unique TCR sequences were included in an early release covering around 650 HLA-typed donors. In an earlier analysis of several hundred of the donors, high-throughput TCR beta sequencing was used to judge whether each TCR beta V gene segment behaved as functional or pseudogenic. Donor age, sex, ethnicity and CMV serostatus were compiled alongside the repertoire data. In a later genetic analysis, genome-wide SNP genotypes for 398 of the 666 donors were used, and that subset was treated as a discovery cohort. Both class I and class II loci were covered by HLA typing, at four-digit resolution. In the later analysis, no new phenotypic data were used to find candidate immune exposures; instead, reliance was placed on TCR beta sequences and their occurrence across donors. Of the 350 to 450 genotyped donors, less than 85% were placed in the genetic ancestry cluster associated with self-reported Caucasian donors. Typing coverage varied by locus: roughly 629-630 donors for A, B, C, DRB1 and DQB1; roughly 560 for DQA1; 600 to 610 for DPA1; around 490 for DPB1. To predict cytomegalovirus infection status, the study combined high-throughput TCR immunosequencing, statistical association of individual TCRs with disease status, and machine learning. Every repertoire in the discovery cohort had been generated on one and the same sequencing platform. Roughly five DR-DQ haplotypes were handled as single units for association and clustering, since linkage in the cohort was strong. A later analysis re-examined previously published TCR beta repertoires from more than 550 donors and added high-resolution HLA genotyping to investigate patterns of TCR occurrence.

In total, just over 650 healthy bone marrow donors made up the cohort. At the time of sampling, every cohort member was nominally healthy, though immune exposures that went unrecorded were likely present. The donor tested CMV seronegative, placing the donor among the approximately 360 seronegative members of the cohort. A peripheral blood sample was provided by each donor, and peripheral blood mononuclear cells were used for TCR beta sequencing. The Qiagen DNeasy Blood Extraction Kit was used to extract genomic DNA from the blood cell samples. According to the germline V gene (reference sequence), CDR1 reads PRHDT and CDR2 reads FYEKMQ. V lost 0 bases and J lost 9 bases, and the count of bases not matched to a germline gene is 7. The CDR3 measures 15 amino acids from cysteine to phenylalanine. Only CDR3 DNA remains: 45 bases, in frame from the first base. A remark on this clone: Its binding antigen is unknown.

The paper as a whole reports these results and caveats: A cluster of highly shared sequence variants was judged likely to represent a technical artifact of the sequencing pipeline. In a later genetic analysis, fewer N-insertions in productive TCRs were reported among donors in an Asian-associated ancestry cluster than the roughly 700-donor mean. A further reported finding was that TCR beta sequences accurately predicted the HLA-A and HLA-B alleles for most subjects in the first cohort. Because counts were too low, about 18 rarely observed V segments, including chromosome 9 orphons, were left out of the earlier analysis of approximately 580 of the donors. When HLA alleles, especially DR and DQ, strongly co-occurred, TCR associations were difficult to assign to individual alleles. In a later analysis, the rate of TCR association differed among HLA loci, with DRB1 alleles having the most associated TCRs and HLA-C alleles having the fewest. In vitro tests confirmed that a few of the cytomegalovirus-associated TCR beta chains recognize cytomegalovirus antigens. Most TCR sequences were observed very rarely across donors, whereas some public TCRs were present in many individuals. In a later analysis, HLA-associated TCR beta chains showed more clonal expansion and lower generation probabilities than non-associated chains that were equally common. An earlier analysis of around 600 of the donors showed that most TCR beta V segments appeared in productive rearrangements either about 90% or about 30% of the time, which broadly matched IMGT annotations. Roughly uniform sequencing depth across donors was assumed in presence/absence analyses, although this assumption may not hold. HLA typing was unavailable for some donors at each locus, so association tests used only the typed subset. According to the authors, the approach could potentially be generalized to other disease states and immunological phenotypes. A total of around 150 TCR beta chains were listed by the study as associated with cytomegalovirus. Specific HLA alleles were associated with 15,000 to 20,000 TCR beta sequences at a false discovery rate of 0.05 in a later analysis. The classifier was reported to diagnose cytomegalovirus status with high specificity and sensitivity in both the original and validation cohorts. The cohort was sequenced for TCR beta chains only, and without alpha or paired-chain data the features that could be detected were limited. CMV serostatus was the only immune exposure information available for the cohort. In a later genetic analysis, a missense DCLRE1C variant was associated with V-gene and J-gene trimming of TCR beta chains, and the association was replicated in an independent cohort. Correlated functional status among segregating V segments might reflect linkage disequilibrium, but an unknown experimental factor could not be ruled out. Several of the top co-occurrence clusters appeared to be linked to parvovirus B19, influenza, CMV and Epstein-Barr virus, according to a later analysis. Some IMGT-functional V segments, including TRBV6-2 and TRBV6-3, could not be distinguished by the 87-base-pair reads and were therefore excluded. Most CMV-associated TCR beta chains appeared to be HLA-restricted in a later analysis, and the HLA associations seemed to be driven largely by CMV exposure.

The library was obtained by the immunoSEQ multiplex PCR assay. For the multiplex PCR, a mixture combining 60 forward primers for TCR Vbeta segments and 13 reverse primers for TCR Jbeta segments was used. Amplification of the CDR3 region of rearranged TCR beta genes was performed with a multiplex PCR assay on genomic DNA. The amplified TCR beta libraries were sequenced on the Illumina HiSeq System as 87-base-pair reads. Regarding the original processing steps: Across the 666 repertoires, a later analysis counted around 80 million unique TCR beta chains, roughly 11 million of which were shared by at least two donors. To remove PCR and sequencing errors, raw reads were error-corrected and collapsed into unique sequences using a nearest-neighbor algorithm that merged closely related sequences. Alignment of CDR3 sequences to IMGT reference sequences was used to assign V, D and J gene segments. For a sequence to be retained, a match of at least six nucleotides was required to both a V gene segment and a J gene segment. A rearrangement counted as productive if the CDR3 had no stop codons and remained in frame with V and J, and every other rearrangement counted as non-productive. Following IMGT convention, CDR3 was defined as the stretch from the second conserved V-encoded cysteine to the conserved J-encoded phenylalanine. The earlier analysis of 500 to 650 of the donors excluded any sequence lacking an unambiguous match to a single V gene segment. An earlier analysis of just under 600 of the donors called V segments functional above 56.7% productive rearrangements and segregating when the between-donor standard deviation exceeded 5%. A statistical classification framework was built to diagnose cytomegalovirus status from the catalog of TCR beta chain sequences. In a later analysis, TCR nucleotide sequences were compared against IMGT/GENE-DB human TR gene sequences so that V and J genes could be assigned. A later analysis assigned CDR3 sequences and most-parsimonious VDJ recombination scenarios with the TCRdist pipeline. In a later analysis, every TCR beta chain was defined by the combination of its CDR3 amino acid sequence and its V-gene family, and reads without a unique V-gene family were dropped. In a later analysis, several hundred highly shared, low-generation-probability nucleotide sequences were removed to address suspected cross-contamination and a sequencing artifact. In a later analysis, a clonal expansion index for each public chain was calculated from normalized within-repertoire ranks of inferred template counts. In a later analysis, generation probabilities were computed with a VDJ recombination model fitted to out-of-frame rearrangements, and the resulting probabilities were checked against IGoR. Hypergeometric tests were used in a later analysis to score TCR-TCR, TCR-HLA and TCR-CMV co-occurrence, with a repertoire-size bias correction applied to the TCR pairs. A later analysis estimated false discovery rates by permuting HLA or CMV assignments 20 times. In a later analysis, co-occurring TCRs were grouped with DBSCAN, and TCRdist sequence similarity was added when clustering was performed within HLA-allele-positive subsets. For co-occurrence clustering, repertoires with fewer than 30,000 or more than 120,000 public chains were excluded, along with a handful of repertoires with anomalous nucleotide sharing. Not all clones reach the TCRdb copy of this immuneACCESS table, which keeps in-frame sequences only. Checked studies attribute under half of the gap to unresolved V genes and leave the rest unexplained. That table is the source of V, J and clone size, and D and trimming were worked out from the DNA. The sample table gives about 39,000 clones. The top ten constitute 3% to 4% of the sample.

The chain is encoded by TRBV13 joined to TRBJ2-1; TRBD1 fits 8 bases in the junction. Material for sequencing was PBMCs. This TCR came from a male donor in good health and CMV-seronegative. Here the CDR3 is given as CASSLGRGQGIEQFF. The DNA sequence is TGTGCCAGCAGCTTAGGCCGAGGACAGGGAATTGAGCAGTTCTTC.